This entry concerns a single TCR beta chain. Its antigen remains unknown. This sample is part of a study of blood T cells in healthy people across ages. Study-wide results and caveats: With naive T cell percentage, TCR beta diversity showed a strong correlation. With age, beta diversity per million T cells declined roughly linearly, significantly by around 43. Diversity figures based on one million T cells were deemed too low.

This CDR3 spans 14 amino acids. Germline CDR1 is SQVTM and CDR2 is ANQGSEA. V was shortened by 2 bases and J by 5 bases, with 15 bases between the two germline ends. Through a sample-barcoded 5' primer and a J-beta primer mix, a second PCR was run for roughly 7 to 12 cycles. Using its own MiXCR run on the 5' RACE reads, TCRdb lists one record per CDR3 protein. Altogether 550,000 to 650,000 distinct CDR3 sequences are present, about 28% being singletons, with the ten largest covering over 3.5%. The same specimen was also included in a second study, on T cells of mothers and their children.

V and J are TRBV29-1 and TRBJ1-1, with D possibly TRBD1 on 5 matching bases. Sequences were obtained from blood. This clonotype was sampled from a boy aged 2 to 9 in good health. For the CDR3, the DNA is TGCAGCGTTGAATTGAGGGGTGGGCGGACTGAAGCTTTCTTT. This codes for CSVELRGGRTEAFF.